This T cell receptor beta chain was captured by sequencing in a study of regulatory T cells in long-lasting Graves disease. Library construction for TCR beta used iRepertoire HTBI primers and Arm-PCR of CDR3 regions. TCRdb re-analysed the multiplex PCR reads in MiXCR, keeping a single row per CDR3 protein. Among 370,000 or so distinct CDR3 sequences listed, around 16% were seen once. V was pared by 0 bases and J by 2 bases, with 14 bases between. The CDR3 has 15 residues. From germline, CDR1 is DFQATT and CDR2 SNEGSKA (reference sequence). This clonotype was detected ten times or more. The sample's time point: newly diagnosed GD, antithyroid drugs for less than 3 months. TCR sequences were obtained from RNA taken from PBMCs. This sample was also put to use in a study of T cells in Graves' hyperthyroidism and ophthalmopathy.

The gene calls are TRBV20-1 and TRBJ2-7; no clear D. The clonotype comes from a woman in her late teens or twenties with Graves disease. The input for sequencing was peripheral blood mononuclear cells (PBMCs), taken at new diagnosis, from a patient treated with antithyroid drugs. The DNA for the CDR3 is TGCAGTGCTAGAGATTTGGCCTTCCCGCCCTACGAGCAGTACTTC. Its translation: CSARDLAFPPYEQYF.